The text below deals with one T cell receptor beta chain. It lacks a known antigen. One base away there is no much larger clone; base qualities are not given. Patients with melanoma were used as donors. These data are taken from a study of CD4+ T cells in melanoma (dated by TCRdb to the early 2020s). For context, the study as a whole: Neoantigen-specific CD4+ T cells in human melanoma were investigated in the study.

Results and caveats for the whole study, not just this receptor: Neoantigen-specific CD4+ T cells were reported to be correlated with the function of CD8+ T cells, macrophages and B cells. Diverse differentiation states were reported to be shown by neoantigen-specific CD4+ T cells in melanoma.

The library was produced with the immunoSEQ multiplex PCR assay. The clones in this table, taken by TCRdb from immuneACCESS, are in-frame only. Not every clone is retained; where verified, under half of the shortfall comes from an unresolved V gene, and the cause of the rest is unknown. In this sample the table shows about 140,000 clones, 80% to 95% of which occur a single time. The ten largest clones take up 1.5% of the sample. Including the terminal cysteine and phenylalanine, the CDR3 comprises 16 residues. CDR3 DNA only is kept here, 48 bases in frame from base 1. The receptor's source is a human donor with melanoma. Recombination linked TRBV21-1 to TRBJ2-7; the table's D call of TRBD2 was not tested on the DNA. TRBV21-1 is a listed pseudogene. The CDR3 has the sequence CASSKIARGARNEQYF. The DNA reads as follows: TGTGCCAGCAGCAAAATTGCCCGGGGGGCTCGGAACGAGCAGTACTTC.